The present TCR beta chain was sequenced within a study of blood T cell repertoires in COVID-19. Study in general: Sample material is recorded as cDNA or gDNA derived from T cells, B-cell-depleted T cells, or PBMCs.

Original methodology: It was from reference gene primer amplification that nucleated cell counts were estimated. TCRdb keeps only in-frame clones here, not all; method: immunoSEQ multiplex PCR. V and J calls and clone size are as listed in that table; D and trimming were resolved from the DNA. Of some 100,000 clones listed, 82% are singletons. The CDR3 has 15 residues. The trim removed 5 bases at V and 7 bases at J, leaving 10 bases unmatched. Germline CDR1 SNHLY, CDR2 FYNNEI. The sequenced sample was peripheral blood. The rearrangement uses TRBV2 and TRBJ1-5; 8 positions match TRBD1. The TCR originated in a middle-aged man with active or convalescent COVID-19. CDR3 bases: TGTGCCAGCAGTCGAGGACAGGGCCAAGAACAGCCCCAGCATTTT. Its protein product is CASSRGQGQEQPQHF.